This TCR beta chain was captured by sequencing in a study of CD8 T cells in ankylosing spondylitis. Turning to this clonotype: Antigen unknown.

Library preparation for TCR beta used quantitative 5'-RACE with molecular barcodes. TCRdb re-called the 5' RACE reads with MiXCR, one entry per CDR3 protein. This table has roughly 200,000 distinct CDR3 sequences, around 13% appearing once. The ends lost 4 bases at V and 4 bases at J; junction bases unmatched: 10. The CDR3 spans 15 residues. Germline assignment: CDR1 SGHNT and CDR2 YENEEA. Study conclusions and caveats: Those disease-linked clones were CD8+; they were also relatively rare in peripheral blood.

Sequencing used blood, either unsorted or a sorted T cell fraction (not recorded which). This sequence joins TRBV11-3 and TRBJ2-7; 7 positions match TRBD1. The TCR comes from a male donor with ankylosing spondylitis or in good health (not recorded which). CDR3 residues: CASSSPGTAPYEQYF. Written as DNA, the CDR3 is TGTGCCAGCAGCTCGCCCGGGACAGCACCTTACGAGCAGTACTTC. The full variable domain, completed using reference TRBV11-3 and TRBJ2-7, is EAGVVQSPRYKIIEKKQPVAFWCNPISGHNTLYWYLQNLGQGPELLIRYENEEAVDDSQLPKDRFSAERLKGVDSTLKIQPAELGDSAVYLCASSSPGTAPYEQYFGPGTRLTVT.